This entry is about one T cell receptor (beta chain). What it recognizes is unknown. This entry is derived from a study of T cell repertoires in cytomegalovirus infection. The overall study: Alongside well-studied HLA-B-restricted CMV epitopes, recently identified HLA-C-restricted CMV epitopes were also used. Signatures in public TCR beta sequences pointed to both CMV infection and matching HLA type.

TCRdb reprocessed the reads with MiXCR, giving one entry per CDR3 protein. The data hold roughly 280,000 distinct CDR3 sequences, with roughly a fifth observed a single time. Study conclusions and caveats: Frequencies of public TCR beta families were cumulated, and this identified carriers of CMV plus the relevant HLA. The ex vivo response was dominated by HLA-C-restricted CMV-specific TCR beta clonotypes.

There are 16 residues in the CDR3. V lost 5 bases, J lost 0 bases, and 13 bases lay in between. Per the germline V gene, CDR1 is SGHTA and CDR2 is FQGTGA. The source was cultured PBMCs, collected from culture after CMV antigen stimulation. J is TRBJ2-2 and V is TRBV7-3; D call uncertain. The TCR comes from a human donor in good health (CMV status not recorded). Some clones in this sample may be carry-over from other donors' samples. CDR3 in amino acids: CASSPPRGSNTGELFF. In nucleotides, the CDR3 is TGTGCCAGCAGCCCCCCTCGCGGCTCGAACACCGGGGAGCTGTTTTTT. Full variable domain (rest looked up from reference TRBV7-3 and TRBJ2-2): GAGVSQTPSNKVTEKGKYVELRCDPISGHTALYWYRQSLGQGPEFLIYFQGTGAADDSGLPNDRFFAVRPEGSVSTLKIQRTERGDSAVYLCASSPPRGSNTGELFFGEGSRLTVL.